The sequence of this TCR beta chain was determined in a study of regulatory T cells in long-lasting Graves disease. Time point noted: newly diagnosed GD, antithyroid drugs for less than 3 months. RNA from PBMCs was the source of the TCR library. This clonotype was observed at least ten times. CDR1 and CDR2 from the germline V gene are SGHTA and FQGNSA. The CDR3 covers 12 residues. The V and J ends lost 1 base and 3 bases respectively, with 4 bases between them. Sequencing libraries for TCR beta were prepared with iRepertoire HTBI primers and Arm-PCR of CDR3 regions. Via MiXCR, TCRdb re-called the multiplex PCR reads, giving one row per CDR3 protein. The sample has about 440,000 distinct CDR3 sequences, 16% seen once. A further study also used this sample, focusing on T cells in Graves' hyperthyroidism and ophthalmopathy. That work states: Blood samples included most of the expanded thyroid clonotypes exceeding 0.001. Through a model of 13 V-J features, ophthalmopathy was separated from stable hyperthyroidism.

The J gene is TRBJ2-7, the V gene TRBV7-2, with D uncertain. The sample consisted of peripheral blood mononuclear cells (PBMCs), taken at new diagnosis, from a patient treated with antithyroid drugs. This receptor was identified in a woman aged 18-35 years with Graves disease. The CDR3 sequence is CASSLEHYEQYF. The CDR3 bases are TGTGCCAGCAGCTTAGAACACTACGAGCAGTACTTC.